A single sample gave rise to the 10 T cell receptor beta chains below, sequenced in a study of vaccination and CD4 T cells after COVID-19 (dated by TCRdb to 2021 to 2024). Their recognized antigens are unknown. Explained via the paper, the treatment or condition label denotes: roughly 10-day PBMC culture with coronavirus spike peptide pools or control peptides (ViraFEST assay). Libraries came from PCR. TCRdb names Illumina iSeq 100 as the instrument used. DNA from cultured CD4+ T cells was subjected to TCR sequencing with the Oncomine TCR Beta short-read assay at the Johns Hopkins FTIC core. TCRdb handled the public reads itself, with Q25 trimming in fastp and clone calling in MiXCR, and kept productive beta chains. Each record represents a unique CDR3 protein, reported with the most common genes and DNA among its rows. This sample comprises almost 6,500 distinct CDR3 sequences, about 77% of them detected only once. Approximately 19% of the sample is held by the ten biggest clonotypes.

Sequencing was carried out using CD4+ T cells from blood, cultured in vitro. All receptors derive from a human donor who had recovered from COVID-19.

This clonotype was recorded only once. V gene TRBV19 combines with J gene TRBJ1-1; D is perhaps TRBD1 (5 bases). Germline V gene sequence: CDR1 LNHDA, CDR2 SQIVND (reference sequence). V was shortened by 2 bases and J by 0 bases, with 16 bases between the two germline ends. CDR3 length equals 17 residues. CDR3 nucleotide sequence: TGTGCCAGTAGTATACAGACAGTCTTACTCATGAACACTGAAGCTTTCTTT. Amino acid sequence: CASSIQTVLLMNTEAFF.

The genes are TRBV24-1 and TRBJ1-4; 7 positions match TRBD1. The V gene end was trimmed by 5 bases and the J gene end by 3 bases; junction bases not matched to a gene: 8. The germline V gene encodes CDR1 KGHDR and CDR2 SFDVKD. The CDR3 spans 16 residues. CDR3 sequence: CATSGAVGTANEKLFF. The CDR3 bases are TGTGCCACCAGTGGTGCCGTCGGGACAGCTAATGAAAAACTGTTTTTT.

The chain combines TRBV6-1 with TRBJ1-1; D might be TRBD1 (6 bases). Looked up from germline, CDR1 is MNHNS and CDR2 is SASEGT. This CDR3 spans 13 amino acids. The V end was cut by 6 bases, the J end by 6 bases, with 14 bases between. The CDR3 spells CASRRAGGAEAFF. The CDR3 region has the DNA TGTGCCAGCAGGCGCGCCGGGGGCGCTGAAGCTTTCTTT.

This clonotype is a singleton in its sample. The chain uses TRBV6-1 and TRBJ1-5; tentatively, D is TRBD1 (6 bases). CDR3 length equals 14 residues. CDR1 is MNHNS and CDR2 is SASEGT in the germline V gene. V was trimmed by 5 bases and J by 5 bases, leaving 13 bases between them. Written as DNA, the CDR3 is TGTGCCAGCAGTAAACAGGGACGAGATCAGCCCCAGCATTTT. This sequence encodes CASSKQGRDQPQHF.

The gene calls are TRBV18 and TRBJ1-5, with D unclear. The germline gives CDR1 KGHSH, CDR2 LQKENI. Trimming removed 6 bases at V and 1 base at J, with 4 bases between. The CDR3 has 12 amino acids. This CDR3 is CASSLSNQPQHF. The CDR3, as DNA: TGTGCCAGCTCTCTAAGCAATCAGCCCCAGCATTTT.

V is TRBV4-2 and J is TRBJ1-1, with 8 bases aligning to TRBD1. This CDR3 spans 18 amino acids. After removal of 5 bases from V and 0 bases from J, the junction contained 14 bases not matched to a gene. Germline CDR1 LGHNA, CDR2 YNFKEQ. The CDR3 loop is CASSLRTGHGGMNTEAFF. CDR3 DNA sequence: TGTGCCAGCAGCTTGAGGACAGGGCACGGGGGGATGAACACTGAAGCTTTCTTT.

On this clonotype itself: Compared with germline, one end of the junction differs, possibly owing to a read error. The chain joins TRBV5-1 to TRBJ1-2; 7 nucleotides agree with TRBD1. Germline V gives CDR1 SGHRS, CDR2 YFSETQ. This CDR3 contains 13 residues. CDR3 sequence (DNA): TGCGCCAGCAGCTTGGGACAGGGCGATGGCTACACTTTC. Its protein is CASSLGQGDGYTF.

V usage is TRBV2 and J usage is TRBJ2-2, with D hard to call. This CDR3 has 13 residues. Germline values: CDR1 SNHLY, CDR2 FYNNEI. V was clipped by 3 bases and J by 3 bases, with 5 bases between them. CDR3 DNA sequence: TGTGCCAGCAGTGACAGATACACCGGGGAGCTGTTTTTT. Translation: CASSDRYTGELFF.

The genes are TRBV3-1 and TRBJ2-7; the D gene is possibly TRBD1 (5 bases). Trimming pared 1 base from V and 0 bases from J, leaving 13 bases between. The CDR3 spans 16 residues. Germline loops: CDR1 LGHDT, CDR2 YNNKEL (reference sequence). Here the CDR3 DNA reads TGTGCCAGCAGCCAAGGGACACCTCTCACCTCCTACGAGCAGTACTTC. It codes for CASSQGTPLTSYEQYF.

This chain joins TRBV5-4 and TRBJ1-1; 7 nucleotides line up with TRBD1. CDR3 size: 15 residues. In germline, CDR1 is SGHNT, CDR2 YYREEE (reference sequence). V was clipped by 4 bases and J by 6 bases; unmatched bases: 12. The CDR3 DNA reads TGTGCCAGCAGCGCTGACATAGGGGGCTACGCTGAAGCTTTCTTT. This gives the protein CASSADIGGYAEAFF.